Presented here are 19 T cell receptor beta chains from one specimen sequenced in a study of blood T cell repertoires in COVID-19. Produced via immunoSEQ multiplex PCR; TCRdb's table is partial and in-frame only. The repertoire holds over 70,000 clones, with about nine tenths as singletons. Sequenced input: peripheral blood. The receptors were gathered from a man aged 18-30 years with COVID-19, enrolled during active disease.

The sample holds a few counts of this clone. The V call is TRBV10-2, the J call TRBJ1-6; possible D gene TRBD1, 5 bases. V dropped 3 bases and J dropped 3 bases, with 9 bases sitting between them. Germline CDR1 reads WSHSY; CDR2 reads SAAADI. There are 15 residues in the CDR3. The CDR3, as DNA: TGCGCCAGCAGTGATCAGGGTTTCTATAATTCACCCCTCCACTTT. It codes for CASSDQGFYNSPLHF.

This sequence joins TRBV7-9 and TRBJ2-7; TRBD2 aligns across 8 bases. The V gene's germline CDR1 is SEHNR and CDR2 FQNEAQ (reference sequence). The CDR3 sequence is 13 residues long. J lost 3 bases, V lost 3 bases, and 1 base had no gene match. The CDR3 loop reads CASSFTSGYEQYF. The CDR3 nucleotides are TGTGCCAGCAGCTTTACTAGCGGCTACGAGCAGTACTTC. The full variable domain, with the rest looked up from reference TRBV7-9 and TRBJ2-7, is DTGVSQNPRHKITKRGQNVTFRCDPISEHNRLYWYRQTLGQGPEFLTYFQNEAQLEKSRLLSDRFSAERPKGSFSTLEIQRTEQGDSAMYLCASSFTSGYEQYFGPGTRLTVT.

The rearrangement joins TRBV7-2 to TRBJ2-7, with a possible D match to TRBD2 (5 bases). The CDR3 length is 16 residues. From germline, CDR1 is SGHTA and CDR2 FQGNSA. Between the trimmed V and J ends, which lost 2 bases and 2 bases, there was a span of 16 bases. CDR3 bases: TGTGCCAGCAGCTTATCAGGAGGAGTGGGCACCTACGAGCAGTACTTC. Translated, it gives CASSLSGGVGTYEQYF.

This clone occurred a few times. The rearrangement links TRBV11-1 to TRBJ1-1; no definite D call. V was trimmed by 2 bases and J by 1 base, leaving 14 bases between them. The CDR3 sequence is 16 residues long. The germline V gene encodes CDR1 SGHAT and CDR2 FQDESV (reference sequence). CDR3 sequence: CASSLRGALGNTEAFF. The CDR3 nucleotides read TGTGCCAGCAGCTTACGGGGAGCCCTGGGGAACACTGAAGCTTTCTTT.

The rearrangement links TRBV5-4 to TRBJ2-1; TRBD1 matches 7 bases. CDR3 size: 12 residues. Trimming at V came to 4 bases and at J to 16 bases, leaving 11 bases not matched to a gene. The germline V gene encodes CDR1 SGHNT and CDR2 YYREEE (reference sequence). As DNA, the CDR3 is TGTGCCAGCAGCCCTCGGTCGGGACAGAACTTCTTC. The encoded protein is CASSPRSGQNFF.

The chain couples TRBV5-1 to TRBJ2-1; TRBD2 aligns across 13 bases. The junction had 4 bases not matched to a gene; V was cut back by 4 bases and J by 3 bases. Germline V gives CDR1 SGHRS, CDR2 YFSETQ. This CDR3 comprises 16 residues. CDR3 sequence: CASSLGTSGNYNEQFF. The CDR3 coding sequence is TGCGCCAGCAGCCTGGGGACTAGCGGGAACTACAATGAGCAGTTCTTC. The complete variable domain, with remaining parts taken from reference TRBV5-1 and TRBJ2-1, reads KAGVTQTPRYLIKTRGQQVTLSCSPISGHRSVSWYQQTPGQGLQFLFEYFSETQRNKGNFPGRFSGRQFSNSRSEMNVSTLELGDSALYLCASSLGTSGNYNEQFFGPGTRLTVL.

The genes are TRBV18 and TRBJ2-2; 8 bases line up with TRBD1. Germline CDR1 reads KGHSH; CDR2 reads LQKENI. CDR3 length equals 14 residues. Germline trimming cut 6 bases from V and 4 bases from J; bases unmatched to any gene: 4. The CDR3: CASSPDRATGELFF. The CDR3 coding sequence is TGTGCCAGCTCCCCGGACAGGGCCACCGGGGAGCTGTTTTTT. The full variable domain, rest sourced from reference TRBV18 and TRBJ2-2, is NAGVMQNPRHLVRRRGQEARLRCSPMKGHSHVYWYRQLPEEGLKFMVYLQKENIIDESGMPKERFSAEFPKEGPSILRIQQVVRGDSAAYFCASSPDRATGELFFGEGSRLTVL.

This rearrangement joins TRBV27 to TRBJ2-7, with D maybe TRBD1 (6 bases). The CDR3 totals 13 residues. Germline V gene lookup returns CDR1 MNHEY and CDR2 SMNVEV (reference sequence). Trimming removed 6 bases at V and 2 bases at J, with 11 bases between. The CDR3 coding sequence is TGTGCCAGCAGGAGACAGGACACCTACGAGCAGTACTTC. Protein: CASRRQDTYEQYF.

This chain connects TRBV3-1 (or the pseudogene TRBV3-2) to TRBJ1-1; tentatively, D is TRBD1 (5 bases). Germline loops: CDR1 LGHDT, CDR2 YNNKEL (reference sequence). V lost 8 bases and J 2 bases, leaving 9 bases between the germline ends. The CDR3 runs 12 residues. In nucleotides, the CDR3 is TGTGCCAGCGGGGCGGCTAACACTGAAGCTTTCTTT. Its protein is CASGAANTEAFF.

This clone was detected only a few times. The chain employs TRBV5-6 and TRBJ2-7; 7 bases align to TRBD2. This CDR3 is 16 amino acids long. Losses at the gene ends were 2 bases for V and 5 bases for J; bases not matched to a gene: 13. CDR1 and CDR2 (germline): SGHDT, YYEEEE. CDR3 in DNA: TGTGCCAGCAGCTTCCAAGGGAGGGCCGAATGGCACGAGCAGTACTTC. The encoded protein is CASSFQGRAEWHEQYF.

The J gene is TRBJ1-2, the V gene TRBV11-2; a weak D match, TRBD1 (6 bases). Germline values: CDR1 SGHAT, CDR2 FQNNGV. CDR3 size: 14 residues. Trimming removed 3 bases at V and 4 bases at J, with 12 bases between. CDR3 region: CASSLRQGSYGYTF. The CDR3 nucleotides are TGTGCCAGCAGCTTGAGGCAGGGGTCCTATGGCTACACCTTC.

The chain is built from TRBV6-5 and TRBJ2-5; 11 bases align to TRBD2. Germline CDR1 reads MNHEY; CDR2 reads SVGAGI. The CDR3 is 15 amino acids. V was clipped by 4 bases and J by 4 bases; unmatched bases: 5. The CDR3 DNA reads TGTGCCAGCAGTTCCGCCGGGACTAGCGGAGAGACCCAGTACTTC. It yields the protein CASSSAGTSGETQYF.

The rearrangement joins TRBV4-3 to TRBJ1-6, with 7 positions matching TRBD1. Germline V gene data show CDR1 as LGHNA and CDR2 as YSLEER. The V and J ends lost 4 bases and 7 bases, in that order; junction bases with no gene match: 10. The CDR3 loop spans 16 amino acids. The CDR3 here is CASSPRMGQSNSPLHF. In DNA, the CDR3 is TGCGCCAGCAGCCCTCGGATGGGACAGTCAAATTCACCCCTCCACTTT.

V gene TRBV5-4 combines with J gene TRBJ1-1; D may be TRBD1 (6 bases). Germline assignment: CDR1 SGHNT and CDR2 YYREEE (reference sequence). Trimming took off 4 bases at V and 1 base at J, with 17 bases between the two ends. The CDR3 totals 16 residues. CDR3 sequence (DNA): TGTGCCAGCAGCCCCGGAGCAAACAGGGCGAACACTGAAGCTTTCTTT. Translation: CASSPGANRANTEAFF.

The CDR3 here is CASSLKGGRGTDTQYF. The CDR3 nucleotides are TGTGCCAGCAGTTTAAAGGGCGGGAGGGGCACAGATACGCAGTATTTT. This chain joins TRBV28 and TRBJ2-3; TRBD2 matches 9 bases. The CDR3 is made up of 16 amino acids. The ends lost 2 bases at V and 1 base at J; junction bases unmatched: 4. Per the germline V gene, CDR1 is MDHEN and CDR2 is SYDVKM. The full variable domain, its missing parts supplied by reference TRBV28 and TRBJ2-3, is DVKVTQSSRYLVKRTGEKVFLECVQDMDHENMFWYRQDPGLGLRLIYFSYDVKMKEKGDIPEGYSVSREKKERFSLILESASTNQTSMYLCASSLKGGRGTDTQYFGPGTRLTVL.

This clone was detected once. This sequence joins TRBV29-1 and TRBJ1-1; D is ambiguous. Trimming pared 2 bases from V and 11 bases from J, leaving 15 bases between. This CDR3 has 12 residues. CDR1 is SQVTM, CDR2 ANQGSEA, per germline. The CDR3 nucleotides are TGCAGCGTTGAAAACCGGGGATCGGAGGCTTTCTTT. This translates into CSVENRGSEAFF.

The rearrangement links TRBV4-1 to TRBJ2-7; TRBD1 agrees at 9 bases. V gave up 4 bases and J gave up 5 bases; unmatched junction bases: 9. Germline V gene lookup returns CDR1 MGHRA and CDR2 YSYEKL. This CDR3 has 15 amino acids. CDR3 DNA sequence: TGCGCCAGCAGCCGAACCGGGACAGGGTATAACGAGCAGTACTTC. Encoded protein: CASSRTGTGYNEQYF.

V gene TRBV5-1 combines with J gene TRBJ2-3; 7 bases agree with TRBD1. V gave up 0 bases and J gave up 4 bases; unmatched junction bases: 11. CDR1 SGHRS and CDR2 YFSETQ come from the germline V gene. The CDR3 is 17 amino acids. CDR3 in amino acids: CASSLASAGGYADTQYF. The CDR3 DNA reads as TGCGCCAGCAGCTTGGCCTCGGCAGGGGGATACGCAGATACGCAGTATTTT. Variable domain in full (rest from reference TRBV5-1 and TRBJ2-3): KAGVTQTPRYLIKTRGQQVTLSCSPISGHRSVSWYQQTPGQGLQFLFEYFSETQRNKGNFPGRFSGRQFSNSRSEMNVSTLELGDSALYLCASSLASAGGYADTQYFGPGTRLTVL.

The chain joins TRBV11-3 to TRBJ2-2; 8 bases are shared with TRBD1. V shed 1 base and J 7 bases; nucleotides not matched to a gene: 2. This CDR3 contains 14 residues. Looked up from germline, CDR1 is SGHNT and CDR2 is YENEEA. CDR3 sequence (DNA): TGTGCCAGCAGCTTAGCAGGGGGCGGCGGGGAGCTGTTTTTT. This translates into CASSLAGGGGELFF.